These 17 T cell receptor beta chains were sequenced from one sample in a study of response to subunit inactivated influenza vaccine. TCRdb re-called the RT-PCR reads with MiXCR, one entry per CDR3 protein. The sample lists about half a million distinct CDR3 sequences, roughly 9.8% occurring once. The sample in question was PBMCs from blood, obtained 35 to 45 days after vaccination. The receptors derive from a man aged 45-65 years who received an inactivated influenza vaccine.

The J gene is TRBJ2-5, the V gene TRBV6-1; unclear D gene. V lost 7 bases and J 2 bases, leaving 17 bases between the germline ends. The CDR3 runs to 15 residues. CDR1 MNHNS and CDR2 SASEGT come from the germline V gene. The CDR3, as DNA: TGTGCCAGCACCCCGGGTCAGAGTTTTCAAGAGACCCAGTACTTC. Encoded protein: CASTPGQSFQETQYF.

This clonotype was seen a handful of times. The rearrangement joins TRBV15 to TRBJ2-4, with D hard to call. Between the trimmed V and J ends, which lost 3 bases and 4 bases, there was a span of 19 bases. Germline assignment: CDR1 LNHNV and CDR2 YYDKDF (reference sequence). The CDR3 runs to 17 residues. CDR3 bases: TGTGCCACCAGCAGGCCCATTACGAACTTTGGGAAAAACATTCAGTACTTC. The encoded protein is CATSRPITNFGKNIQYF.

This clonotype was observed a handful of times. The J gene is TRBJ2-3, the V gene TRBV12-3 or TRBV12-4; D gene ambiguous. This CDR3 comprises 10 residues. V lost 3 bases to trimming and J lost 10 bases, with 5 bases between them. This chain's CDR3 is CASSFGAQYF. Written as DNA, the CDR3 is TGTGCCAGCAGTTTTGGGGCGCAGTATTTT.

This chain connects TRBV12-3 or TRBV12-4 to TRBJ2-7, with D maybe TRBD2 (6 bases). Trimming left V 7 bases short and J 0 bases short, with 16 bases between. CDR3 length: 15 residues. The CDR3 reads CASTDSGTSSYEQYF. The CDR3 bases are TGTGCCAGCACCGATAGCGGAACAAGCTCCTACGAGCAGTACTTC.

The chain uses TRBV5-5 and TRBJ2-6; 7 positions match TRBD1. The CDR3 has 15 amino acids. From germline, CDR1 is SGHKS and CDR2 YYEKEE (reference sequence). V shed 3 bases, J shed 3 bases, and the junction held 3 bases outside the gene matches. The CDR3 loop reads CASSYGQVGANVLTF. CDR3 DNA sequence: TGTGCCAGCAGCTACGGACAGGTTGGGGCCAACGTCCTGACTTTC.

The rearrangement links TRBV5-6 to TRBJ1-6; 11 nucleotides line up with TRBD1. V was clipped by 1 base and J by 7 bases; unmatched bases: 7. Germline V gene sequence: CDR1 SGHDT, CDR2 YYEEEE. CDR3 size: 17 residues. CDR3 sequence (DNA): TGTGCCAGCAGCTTGTGGGGGACAGGGGGAAGGAATTCACCCCTCCACTTT. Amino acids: CASSLWGTGGRNSPLHF.

CDR3 DNA sequence: TGTGCCAGCAGCTTAGCGCTTGTAGCCGGGCCCCAGCATTTT. It is translated as CASSLALVAGPQHF. The rearrangement links TRBV7-2 to TRBJ1-5; no firm D call. Trimming stripped 0 bases from V and 9 bases from J, with 12 bases between. Germline CDR1 reads SGHTA; CDR2 reads FQGNSA. The CDR3 runs 14 residues.

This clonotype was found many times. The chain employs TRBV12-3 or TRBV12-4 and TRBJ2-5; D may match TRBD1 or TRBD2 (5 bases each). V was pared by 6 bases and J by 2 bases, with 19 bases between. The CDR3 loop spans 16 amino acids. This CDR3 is CASRYLGRGEQETQYF. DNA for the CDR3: TGTGCCAGCAGATACTTGGGACGGGGAGAACAAGAGACCCAGTACTTC.

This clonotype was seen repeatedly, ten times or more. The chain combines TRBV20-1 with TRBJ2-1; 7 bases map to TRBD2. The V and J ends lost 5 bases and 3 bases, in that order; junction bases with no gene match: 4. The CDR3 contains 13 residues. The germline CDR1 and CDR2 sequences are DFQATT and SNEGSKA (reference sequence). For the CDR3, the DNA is TGCAGTGCTCCCGGGACTATCTACAATGAGCAGTTCTTC. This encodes CSAPGTIYNEQFF.

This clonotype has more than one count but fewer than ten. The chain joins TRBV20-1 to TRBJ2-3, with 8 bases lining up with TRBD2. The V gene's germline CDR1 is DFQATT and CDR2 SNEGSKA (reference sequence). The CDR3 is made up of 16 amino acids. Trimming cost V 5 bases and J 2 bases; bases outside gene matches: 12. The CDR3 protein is CSAHTSTSGVTDTQYF. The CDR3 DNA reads TGCAGTGCTCATACTTCTACTAGCGGAGTCACAGATACGCAGTATTTT.

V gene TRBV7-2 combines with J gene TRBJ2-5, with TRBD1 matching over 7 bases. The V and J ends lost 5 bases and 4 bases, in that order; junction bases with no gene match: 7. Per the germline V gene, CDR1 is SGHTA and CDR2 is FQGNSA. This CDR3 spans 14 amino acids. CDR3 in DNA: TGTGCCAGCAGCAAGACAGGGACGTTAGAGACCCAGTACTTC. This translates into CASSKTGTLETQYF.

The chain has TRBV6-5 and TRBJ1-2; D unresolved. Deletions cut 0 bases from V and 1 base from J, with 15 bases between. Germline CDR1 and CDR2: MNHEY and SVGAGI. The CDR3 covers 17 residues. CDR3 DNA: TGTGCCAGCAGTTACTCTTTTAACGCTATTTATAACTATGGCTACACCTTC. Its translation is CASSYSFNAIYNYGYTF.

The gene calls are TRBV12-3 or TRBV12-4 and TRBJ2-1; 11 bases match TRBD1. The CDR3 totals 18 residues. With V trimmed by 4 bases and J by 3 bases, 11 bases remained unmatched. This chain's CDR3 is CASSSRDRGTYLYNEQFF. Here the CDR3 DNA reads TGTGCCAGCAGTTCCCGGGACAGGGGGACTTACCTCTACAATGAGCAGTTCTTC.

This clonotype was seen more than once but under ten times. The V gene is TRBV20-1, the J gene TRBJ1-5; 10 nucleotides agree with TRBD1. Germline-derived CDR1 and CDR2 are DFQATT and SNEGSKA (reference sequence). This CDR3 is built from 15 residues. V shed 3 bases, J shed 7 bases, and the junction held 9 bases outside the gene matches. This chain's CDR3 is CSASAGQGFGQPQHF. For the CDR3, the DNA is TGCAGTGCTAGTGCGGGACAGGGGTTTGGCCAGCCCCAGCATTTT.

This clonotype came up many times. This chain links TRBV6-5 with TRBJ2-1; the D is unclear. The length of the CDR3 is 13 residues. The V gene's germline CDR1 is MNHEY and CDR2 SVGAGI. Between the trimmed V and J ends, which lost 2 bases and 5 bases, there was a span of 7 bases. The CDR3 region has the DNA TGTGCCAGCAGTTACGCACAGAACAATGAGCAGTTCTTC. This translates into CASSYAQNNEQFF.

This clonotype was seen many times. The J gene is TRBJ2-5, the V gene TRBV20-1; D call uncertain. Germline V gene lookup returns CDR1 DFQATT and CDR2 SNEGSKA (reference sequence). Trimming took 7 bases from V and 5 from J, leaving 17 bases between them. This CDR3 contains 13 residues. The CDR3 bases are TGCAGTGGGCTCCGAGGATTGAGGGAGACCCAGTACTTC. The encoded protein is CSGLRGLRETQYF.

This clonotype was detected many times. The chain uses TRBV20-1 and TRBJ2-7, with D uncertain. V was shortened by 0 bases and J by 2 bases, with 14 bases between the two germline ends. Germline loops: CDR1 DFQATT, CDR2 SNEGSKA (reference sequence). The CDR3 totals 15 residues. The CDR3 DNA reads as TGCAGTGCTAGAGATGGCGGAAGATCAGCCTACGAGCAGTACTTC. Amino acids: CSARDGGRSAYEQYF.